One sample yielded the 19 T cell receptor beta chains listed below, sequenced in a study of low-dose radiotherapy and immunotherapy resistance in tumors. Alpha and beta chains were covered, as first-strand cDNA relied on TRAV- and TRBV-specific primers. For amplifying TCRs, the PCR ran for 20 to 25 cycles with Phusion, which was used together with a constant-region primer and the adapter on the V primers. TCRdb redid the calling of the reads with MiXCR, one entry per CDR3 protein. The sample lists fewer than 90,000 distinct CDR3 sequences, about a third occurring once. Time point of the sample: before trial treatment. The input for sequencing was PBMCs, taken before treatment. These receptor sequences come from a female donor with ovarian cancer.

This clonotype was found many times. This chain joins TRBV30 and TRBJ1-5, with TRBD1 matching over 11 bases. The germline gives CDR1 GTSNPN, CDR2 SVGIG (reference sequence). With V trimmed by 6 bases and J by 4 bases, 2 bases remained unmatched. CDR3 size: 13 residues. The CDR3 bases are TGTGCCTGTGGACAGGGGGCTAATCAGCCCCAGCATTTT. Residues: CACGQGANQPQHF.

The rearrangement links TRBV29-1 to TRBJ1-1, with a weak D call TRBD1 (6 bases). Germline V lookup: CDR1 SQVTM, CDR2 ANQGSEA. Trimming removed 7 bases at V and 1 base at J, with 10 bases between. The CDR3 consists of 12 residues. The CDR3: CSALRGNTEAFF. The CDR3 bases are TGCAGCGCCCTCAGGGGGAACACTGAAGCTTTCTTT. The variable domain in full, with the rest retrieved from reference TRBV29-1 and TRBJ1-1, is SAVISQKPSRDICQRGTSLTIQCQVDSQVTMMFWYRQQPGQSLTLIATANQGSEATYESGFVIDKFPISRPNLTFSTLTVSNMSPEDSSIYLCSALRGNTEAFFGQGTRLTVV.

Ten or more counts support this clonotype. V gene TRBV6-2 or TRBV6-3 combines with J gene TRBJ1-6, with 9 bases identical to TRBD1. V dropped 2 bases and J dropped 10; count of bases not matched to a gene: 6. Germline assignment: CDR1 MNHEY and CDR2 SVGEGT. The CDR3 has 15 residues. The CDR3 DNA reads as TGTGCCAGCAGTTACGGGGGGACAGGGAACTCACCCCTCCACTTT. It codes for CASSYGGTGNSPLHF.

This clonotype was seen a handful of times. The chain is built from TRBV11-2 and TRBJ2-5; D gene ambiguous. Germline V lookup: CDR1 SGHAT, CDR2 FQNNGV. V was trimmed by 7 bases and J by 1 base, leaving 16 bases between them. There are 15 residues in the CDR3. The CDR3: CASTPSETAQETQYF. The CDR3 region has the DNA TGTGCCAGCACTCCTAGTGAGACGGCCCAAGAGACCCAGTACTTC. Combining the CDR3 with reference TRBV11-2 and TRBJ2-5 gives the whole variable domain EAGVAQSPRYKIIEKRQSVAFWCNPISGHATLYWYQQILGQGPKLLIQFQNNGVVDDSQLPKDRFSAERLKGVDSTLKIQPAKLEDSAVYLCASTPSETAQETQYFGPGTRLLVL.

The V gene is TRBV3-1, the J gene TRBJ2-1; no definite D call. This CDR3 spans 14 amino acids. In germline, CDR1 is LGHDT, CDR2 YNNKEL (reference sequence). Trimming pared 4 bases from V and 5 bases from J, leaving 12 bases between. The CDR3, as DNA: TGTGCCAGCAGCCTTCAAGTAGGGAACAATGAGCAGTTCTTC. Translating gives CASSLQVGNNEQFF.

This clonotype was counted many times. V and J are TRBV11-2 and TRBJ1-4; 7 bases match TRBD1. Germline CDR1 is SGHAT and CDR2 is FQNNGV. V shed 2 bases, J shed 8 bases, and the junction held 5 bases outside the gene matches. CDR3 length: 14 amino acids. Written as DNA, the CDR3 is TGTGCCAGCAGCTTAAGGGGGCGAGGAGAAAAACTGTTTTTT. Translated: CASSLRGRGEKLFF.

DNA of the CDR3: TGTGCCAGCAGTCCTCCCGACTCCTATAATTCACCCCTCCACTTT. Its translation is CASSPPDSYNSPLHF. The rearrangement uses TRBV27 and TRBJ1-6; D gene unclear. Between the trimmed V and J ends, which lost 5 bases and 0 bases, there was a span of 8 bases. The CDR3 contains 15 residues. Germline CDR1 and CDR2: MNHEY and SMNVEV (reference sequence).

This chain uses TRBV5-5 with TRBJ2-7; D is possibly TRBD1 (6 bases). This CDR3 contains 15 residues. V lost 0 bases to trimming and J lost 0 bases, with 10 bases between them. Germline assignment: CDR1 SGHKS and CDR2 YYEKEE (reference sequence). The CDR3 protein is CASSLVLDSSYEQYF. The DNA for the CDR3 is TGTGCCAGCAGCTTGGTTTTGGACAGCTCCTACGAGCAGTACTTC.

This clonotype appeared many times. An end of the junction differs from the germline gene, which may be a read error. The V gene is TRBV6-2 or TRBV6-3, the J gene TRBJ1-3, with D uncertain. Germline assignment: CDR1 MNHEY and CDR2 SVGEGT. This CDR3 has 15 amino acids. The CDR3 loop is CASSQDRRQGNTIYF. DNA for the CDR3: TGCGCCAGCAGCCAAGATCGTCGGCAGGGAAACACCATATATTTT.

The gene calls are TRBV5-4 and TRBJ2-5; D may be TRBD1 (6 bases). Per the germline V gene, CDR1 is SGHNT and CDR2 is YYREEE (reference sequence). CDR3 length: 19 amino acids. V was trimmed by 3 bases and J by 2 bases, leaving 26 bases between them. The CDR3 loop reads CASSSPHTQKGTLQETQYF. The CDR3 nucleotides read TGTGCCAGCAGCTCCCCCCACACGCAAAAAGGGACACTTCAAGAGACCCAGTACTTC. Full variable domain (rest looked up from reference TRBV5-4 and TRBJ2-5): ETGVTQSPTHLIKTRGQQVTLRCSSQSGHNTVSWYQQALGQGPQFIFQYYREEENGRGNFPPRFSGLQFPNYSSELNVNALELDDSALYLCASSSPHTQKGTLQETQYFGPGTRLLVL.

In this sample, this clonotype turned up many times. The J gene is TRBJ2-3, the V gene TRBV7-9; no clear D. Germline CDR1 and CDR2: SEHNR and FQNEAQ (reference sequence). Between the trimmed V and J ends, which lost 4 bases and 6 bases, there was a span of 8 bases. CDR3 length equals 12 residues. The CDR3 region has the DNA TGTGCCAGCAGCTCGACCTGGGATACGCAGTATTTT. Its translation is CASSSTWDTQYF.

The chain joins TRBV5-1 to TRBJ2-7; D is possibly TRBD1 or TRBD2 (5 bases each). The V and J ends lost 2 bases and 0 bases respectively, with 12 bases between them. CDR3 length equals 15 residues. Germline CDR1 and CDR2: SGHRS and YFSETQ. The CDR3 spells CASSLGTLSSYEQYF. The CDR3 DNA reads TGCGCCAGCAGCTTAGGGACGTTGAGCTCCTACGAGCAGTACTTC.

Ten or more counts support this clonotype. The chain carries TRBV18 and TRBJ1-1; 8 nucleotides align to TRBD1. Trimming cost V 3 bases and J 5 bases; bases outside gene matches: 14. The CDR3 covers 17 residues. Looked up from germline, CDR1 is KGHSH and CDR2 is LQKENI. The DNA for the CDR3 is TGTGCCAGCTCACCGAGGATGTTCGACAGGGGAGTTACTGAAGCTTTCTTT. This translates into CASSPRMFDRGVTEAFF.

This clonotype came up many times. J is TRBJ1-2 and V is TRBV28; a weak D match, TRBD1 (5 bases). The CDR3 consists of 16 residues. V was pared by 7 bases and J by 7 bases, with 25 bases between. Germline V gives CDR1 MDHEN, CDR2 SYDVKM. This CDR3 reads CASIPPGVLNRGGYTF. The CDR3 nucleotides read TGTGCCAGCATCCCCCCGGGGGTTTTGAATCGTGGTGGCTACACCTTC.

This clonotype has only a few counts. This likely stems from a read error, as it lies one base from a far larger clone. The chain carries TRBV28 and TRBJ2-7; D might be TRBD1 or TRBD2, each matching 5 bases. From germline, CDR1 is MDHEN and CDR2 SYDVKM. CDR3 length: 12 residues. V was cut by 8 bases and J by 7 bases, with 15 bases left in between. The CDR3 nucleotides read TGTGCCAGCGGAACATGGGGACGGGAGCAGTACTTC. Amino acid sequence: CASGTWGREQYF.

This clonotype was observed a handful of times. V and J are TRBV9 and TRBJ2-7, with TRBD1 matching over 7 bases. Germline-derived CDR1 and CDR2 are SGDLS and YYNGEE. V was pared by 4 bases and J by 7 bases, with 14 bases of the junction left unmatched. The CDR3 has 15 amino acids. The CDR3 bases are TGTGCCAGCAGCCCTATTCCGACAGGGAGAGGGGAGCAGTACTTC. Amino acid sequence: CASSPIPTGRGEQYF.

J is TRBJ2-3 and V is TRBV20-1; 9 nucleotides line up with TRBD2. The CDR3 sequence is 15 residues long. Per the germline V gene, CDR1 is DFQATT and CDR2 is SNEGSKA (reference sequence). Trimming took 3 bases from V and 5 from J; bases not matched to a gene: 9. CDR3 bases: TGCAGTGCTAGGGGTGTAGCGGGAGTCGGAGATACGCAGTATTTT. Its protein product is CSARGVAGVGDTQYF.

V is TRBV28 and J is TRBJ2-3; D is undetermined. Trimming pared 5 bases from V and 10 bases from J, leaving 13 bases between. Germline V lookup: CDR1 MDHEN, CDR2 SYDVKM. This CDR3 is built from 12 residues. CDR3 sequence: CASSPRVWAQYF. In DNA form, the CDR3 reads TGTGCCAGCAGTCCCCGAGTCTGGGCGCAGTATTTT. Full variable domain (missing parts from reference TRBV28 and TRBJ2-3): DVKVTQSSRYLVKRTGEKVFLECVQDMDHENMFWYRQDPGLGLRLIYFSYDVKMKEKGDIPEGYSVSREKKERFSLILESASTNQTSMYLCASSPRVWAQYFGPGTRLTVL.

This clonotype was observed at least ten times. The chain has TRBV30 and TRBJ1-6; D gene ambiguous. The germline CDR1 and CDR2 sequences are GTSNPN and SVGIG (reference sequence). Trimming took off 6 bases at V and 7 bases at J, with 22 bases between the two ends. This CDR3 region has 16 residues. This CDR3 is CACTSSSSGRNSPLHF. The CDR3 DNA follows: TGTGCCTGTACCAGCTCAAGCTCCGGGAGGAATTCACCCCTCCACTTT.